Presented here are 31 T cell receptor beta chains from one specimen sequenced in a study of OX40 agonist ivuxolimab in advanced cancers. Here immunoSEQ multiplex PCR was the method, and the copy in TCRdb shows in-frame clones only, minus some. The sample yields about 15,000 clones, 50% to 75% seen once. Source: CD4+ or CD8+ T cells sorted from blood, taken in a trial of the OX40 agonist ivuxolimab. Source of these receptors: an adult with an advanced solid tumor such as melanoma, head and neck, liver or kidney cancer.

The chain combines TRBV28 with TRBJ2-3; the match to TRBD2 covers 12 bases. Germline CDR1 MDHEN, CDR2 SYDVKM. This CDR3 spans 17 amino acids. The V gene end was trimmed by 3 bases and the J gene end by 6 bases; junction bases not matched to a gene: 10. The CDR3 reads CASSFISSGGAWDTQYF. The CDR3 coding sequence is TGTGCCAGCAGTTTCATCTCTAGCGGGGGGGCTTGGGATACGCAGTATTTT.

This rearrangement joins TRBV27 to TRBJ1-5; D remains ambiguous. The CDR3 is 14 residues long. V was pared by 1 base and J by 2 bases, with 6 bases between. From germline, CDR1 is MNHEY and CDR2 SMNVEV (reference sequence). The CDR3 protein is CASSLYPGNQPQHF. DNA for the CDR3: TGTGCCAGCAGTTTATATCCGGGCAATCAGCCCCAGCATTTT.

The chain has TRBV6-5 and TRBJ2-3; 7 bases agree with TRBD2. Unmatched junction bases numbered 4, after V lost 0 bases and J lost 10 bases. This CDR3 is 13 amino acids long. Germline V gene lookup returns CDR1 MNHEY and CDR2 SVGAGI. The CDR3 spells CASSYSSGRAQYF. CDR3 sequence (DNA): TGTGCCAGCAGTTACTCGAGTGGGAGGGCGCAGTATTTT.

V gene TRBV7-2 combines with J gene TRBJ1-2; a weak D match, TRBD1 (6 bases). Between the trimmed V and J ends, which lost 5 bases and 6 bases, there was a span of 19 bases. CDR1 and CDR2 from the germline V gene are SGHTA and FQGNSA. This CDR3 is 15 amino acids long. In nucleotides, the CDR3 is TGTGCCAGCAGCCATTCCTCTTCCGGGGGCAATGGCTACACCTTC. This sequence encodes CASSHSSSGGNGYTF.

This clone is labeled as medium-sized. V usage is TRBV7-2 and J usage is TRBJ1-5; 8 bases map to TRBD1. The germline gives CDR1 SGHTA, CDR2 FQGNSA. After removal of 2 bases from V and 7 bases from J, the junction contained 13 bases not matched to a gene. This CDR3 is built from 17 residues. The CDR3 coding sequence is TGTGCCAGCAGCTTATCCCCCCCGGACAGGGTTGAGCAGCCCCAGCATTTT. This codes for CASSLSPPDRVEQPQHF.

The chain links TRBV7-9 to TRBJ1-4; D is unclear. This CDR3 comprises 11 residues. CDR1 and CDR2 (germline): SEHNR, FQNEAQ (reference sequence). Between the trimmed V and J ends, which lost 8 bases and 8 bases, there was a span of 9 bases. CDR3 residues: CASWGGEKLFF. The CDR3, as DNA: TGTGCCAGCTGGGGAGGAGAAAAACTGTTTTTT.

In its sample, this clone ranks as medium-sized. The chain carries TRBV11-2 and TRBJ2-7; weak D call: TRBD1 (6 bases). Germline V gene lookup returns CDR1 SGHAT and CDR2 FQNNGV. With 3 bases removed from V and 2 bases from J, the gap between germline ends came to 14 bases. This CDR3 has 15 amino acids. This CDR3 reads CASSFDGTPTYEQYF. In DNA, the CDR3 is TGTGCCAGCAGCTTCGACGGGACACCGACCTACGAGCAGTACTTC. Complete variable domain (other parts from reference TRBV11-2 and TRBJ2-7): EAGVAQSPRYKIIEKRQSVAFWCNPISGHATLYWYQQILGQGPKLLIQFQNNGVVDDSQLPKDRFSAERLKGVDSTLKIQPAKLEDSAVYLCASSFDGTPTYEQYFGPGTRLTVT.

The V call is TRBV7-2, the J call TRBJ2-5; the match to TRBD2 covers 7 bases. After removal of 1 base from V and 10 bases from J, the junction contained 9 bases not matched to a gene. From germline, CDR1 is SGHTA and CDR2 FQGNSA. There are 14 residues in the CDR3. The chain's CDR3 is CASSLVPLGRDQYF. The DNA for the CDR3 is TGTGCCAGCAGCTTAGTACCGCTAGGGAGGGACCAGTACTTC.

Within the sample, this clone is medium-sized. The J gene is TRBJ1-6, the V gene TRBV13; a weak D match, TRBD1 (6 bases). V lost 0 bases to trimming and J lost 7 bases, with 13 bases between them. The CDR3 has 16 residues. Germline CDR1 and CDR2: PRHDT and FYEKMQ (reference sequence). The CDR3: CASSLGQGLRNSPLHF. The CDR3 nucleotides are TGTGCCAGCAGCTTAGGACAGGGTTTGCGCAATTCACCCCTCCACTTT.

V gene TRBV4-3 combines with J gene TRBJ2-5; maybe TRBD2 (5 bases). With 0 bases removed from V and 5 bases from J, the gap between germline ends came to 13 bases. Germline lookup yields CDR1 LGHNA and CDR2 YSLEER. This CDR3 comprises 15 residues. CDR3: CASSQDWGVGETQYF. The DNA for the CDR3 is TGCGCCAGCAGCCAAGACTGGGGAGTAGGGGAGACCCAGTACTTC.

The chain joins TRBV19 to TRBJ1-5; D may be TRBD1 (6 bases). The V end was cut by 3 bases, the J end by 5 bases, with 17 bases between. Germline V gene sequence: CDR1 LNHDA, CDR2 SQIVND (reference sequence). The CDR3 extends over 16 amino acids. The CDR3, as DNA: TGTGCCAGTAGTATCCAGGGGTACGAGCGTCATCAGCCCCAGCATTTT. Translating gives CASSIQGYERHQPQHF.

The rearrangement links TRBV6-1 to TRBJ2-3, with a tentative D call TRBD1 (6 bases). Deletions cut 0 bases from V and 2 bases from J, with 9 bases between. Germline assignment: CDR1 MNHNS and CDR2 SASEGT. The CDR3 runs to 15 residues. DNA for the CDR3: TGTGCCAGCAGTGAAGCGGGACATGCCACAGATACGCAGTATTTT. Translating it yields CASSEAGHATDTQYF.

V usage is TRBV4-3 and J usage is TRBJ2-3; 8 bases align to TRBD2. This CDR3 is built from 17 residues. Germline trimming cut 4 bases from V and 2 bases from J; bases unmatched to any gene: 11. Germline CDR1 reads LGHNA; CDR2 reads YSLEER. CDR3 DNA sequence: TGCGCCAGCAGCCCGGAACGGGGGGGCCTAAACACAGATACGCAGTATTTT. Protein: CASSPERGGLNTDTQYF.

This clone was observed once. The rearrangement uses TRBV27 and TRBJ1-1; D gene ambiguous. V was cut by 4 bases and J by 0 bases, with 6 bases left in between. Germline V lookup: CDR1 MNHEY, CDR2 SMNVEV (reference sequence). This CDR3 is 13 amino acids long. The CDR3 nucleotides are TGTGCCAGCAGTTCACAGATGAACACTGAAGCTTTCTTT. Residues: CASSSQMNTEAFF.

The V gene is TRBV7-9, the J gene TRBJ2-1; D perhaps matches TRBD2 (5 bases). Germline V gives CDR1 SEHNR, CDR2 FQNEAQ (reference sequence). The CDR3 is 14 residues long. Trimming shortened V by 2 bases and J by 4 bases, and 9 bases separated the two germline ends. In nucleotides, the CDR3 is TGTGCCAGCAGCTTACTGAGGACTTACAATGAGCAGTTCTTC. Translated, it gives CASSLLRTYNEQFF.

The rearrangement uses TRBV19 and TRBJ2-7, with unresolved D. Trimming pared 1 base from V and 1 base from J, leaving 5 bases between. The CDR3 runs to 13 residues. The germline V gene has CDR1 LNHDA and CDR2 SQIVND (reference sequence). The CDR3 region is CASSIGLSYEQYF. CDR3 sequence (DNA): TGTGCCAGTAGTATAGGACTGTCCTACGAGCAGTACTTC.

The V gene is TRBV9, the J gene TRBJ2-7; a weak D match, TRBD2 (5 bases). Germline V gives CDR1 SGDLS, CDR2 YYNGEE. Trimming left V 0 bases short and J 2 bases short, with 9 bases between. The length of the CDR3 is 14 residues. The CDR3 coding sequence is TGTGCCAGCAGCGTAGGGAGCGGTACCTACGAGCAGTACTTC. This translates into CASSVGSGTYEQYF. The entire variable domain, with the rest obtained from reference TRBV9 and TRBJ2-7, is as follows: DSGVTQTPKHLITATGQRVTLRCSPRSGDLSVYWYQQSLDQGLQFLIQYYNGEERAKGNILERFSAQQFPDLHSELNLSSLELGDSALYFCASSVGSGTYEQYFGPGTRLTVT.

J is TRBJ2-1 and V is TRBV2, with D tentatively TRBD2 (6 bases). Germline CDR1 reads SNHLY; CDR2 reads FYNNEI. This CDR3 has 14 amino acids. The V gene lost 5 bases and the J gene lost 6 bases, with 14 bases spanning the gap. Written as DNA, the CDR3 is TGTGCCAGCAGTCGGGACTCCTCGGGCAATGAGCAGTTCTTC. Translated, it gives CASSRDSSGNEQFF.

The chain uses TRBV28 and TRBJ2-7; D not resolved. V was cut by 5 bases and J by 4 bases, with 9 bases left in between. This CDR3 is built from 12 residues. Per germline, CDR1 MDHEN and CDR2 SYDVKM. For the CDR3, the DNA is TGTGCCAGCAGTCCAGTGGAATACGAGCAGTACTTC. Translated, it gives CASSPVEYEQYF.

The rearrangement links TRBV15 to TRBJ2-1, with D maybe TRBD1 (7 bases). CDR3 length: 12 amino acids. V lost 5 bases, J lost 9 bases, and 11 bases lay in between. Germline assignment: CDR1 LNHNV and CDR2 YYDKDF (reference sequence). The chain's CDR3 is CATSPRGVEQFF. The CDR3 coding sequence is TGTGCCACCAGCCCCAGGGGGGTTGAGCAGTTCTTC. Based on the CDR3 plus reference TRBV15 and TRBJ2-1, the full variable domain is DAMVIQNPRYQVTQFGKPVTLSCSQTLNHNVMYWYQQKSSQAPKLLFHYYDKDFNNEADTPDNFQSRRPNTSFCFLDIRSPGLGDTAMYLCATSPRGVEQFFGPGTRLTVL.

This clone was seen a single time. The chain recombines TRBV6-5 with TRBJ1-3, with unresolved D. Germline V lookup: CDR1 MNHEY, CDR2 SVGAGI. Deletions cut 0 bases from V and 0 bases from J, with 9 bases between. This CDR3 is 16 amino acids long. The CDR3 nucleotides read TGTGCCAGCAGTTACTCGATCCTCTTCTCTGGAAACACCATATATTTT. The encoded protein is CASSYSILFSGNTIYF.

This clone was detected a few times. V and J are TRBV6-5 and TRBJ1-2, with D unresolved. CDR1 MNHEY and CDR2 SVGAGI come from the germline V gene. V lost 0 bases, J lost 3 bases, and 11 bases lay in between. This CDR3 contains 15 residues. The CDR3 protein is CASSYSISNYYGYTF. CDR3 DNA sequence: TGTGCCAGCAGTTACTCGATATCAAATTACTATGGCTACACCTTC.

By frequency in the sample, this clone is medium-sized (0.01 to 0.1%). The rearrangement joins TRBV11-2 to TRBJ1-6; unclear D gene. V was clipped by 1 base and J by 10 bases, with 8 bases between them. This CDR3 is 13 amino acids long. Germline-derived CDR1 and CDR2 are SGHAT and FQNNGV. The CDR3 spells CASSLVPGSPLHF. The CDR3, as DNA: TGTGCCAGCAGCTTAGTGCCGGGCTCACCCCTCCACTTT.

V is TRBV11-2 and J is TRBJ2-7, with 8 bases that match TRBD2. Germline loops: CDR1 SGHAT, CDR2 FQNNGV. This CDR3 contains 17 residues. Trimming at V came to 1 base and at J to 1 base, leaving 9 bases not matched to a gene. The CDR3, as DNA: TGTGCCAGCAGCTTAGCTCCGAGCGGGGGCAAGTCCTACGAGCAGTACTTC. It translates to CASSLAPSGGKSYEQYF.

V gene TRBV6-6 combines with J gene TRBJ1-6; 7 nucleotides line up with TRBD1. The CDR3 is 14 amino acids. The V gene's germline CDR1 is MNHNY and CDR2 SVGAGI (reference sequence). With 5 bases clipped from V and 8 bases from J, the junction kept 6 bases outside the gene matches. CDR3 in amino acids: CASSRQGGYSPLHF. Written as DNA, the CDR3 is TGTGCCAGCAGTCGACAGGGCGGGTATTCACCCCTCCACTTT.

The chain uses TRBV7-9 and TRBJ2-3; D is unresolved. Per germline, CDR1 SEHNR and CDR2 FQNEAQ (reference sequence). V was cut by 5 bases and J by 4 bases, with 13 bases left in between. The length of the CDR3 is 14 residues. CDR3 sequence: CASSPGPRADTQYF. The CDR3 DNA reads TGTGCCAGCAGCCCGGGTCCCCGTGCAGATACGCAGTATTTT.

In its sample, this clone ranks as medium-sized. The chain employs TRBV9 and TRBJ1-3, with D maybe TRBD1 (5 bases). The CDR3 runs to 15 residues. Trimming took 0 bases from V and 4 from J, leaving 11 bases between them. Germline CDR1 is SGDLS and CDR2 is YYNGEE. CDR3 in amino acids: CASSVGGGSGNTIYF. The CDR3 DNA reads TGTGCCAGCAGCGTAGGTGGGGGAAGCGGAAACACCATATATTTT. Complete variable domain (other parts from reference TRBV9 and TRBJ1-3): DSGVTQTPKHLITATGQRVTLRCSPRSGDLSVYWYQQSLDQGLQFLIQYYNGEERAKGNILERFSAQQFPDLHSELNLSSLELGDSALYFCASSVGGGSGNTIYFGEGSWLTVV.

In the case of this clone: Compared with germline, one end of the junction differs, possibly owing to a read error. Other nucleotide sequences from this sample produce the same CDR3. The rearrangement links TRBV5-4 to TRBJ1-6; the D gene is possibly TRBD1 (5 bases). Per germline, CDR1 SGHNT and CDR2 YYREEE (reference sequence). This CDR3 contains 15 residues. For the CDR3, the DNA is TGCGCCAGCAGCCGGCTAGGGGTCAGTAATTCACCCCTCCACTTT. It is translated as CASSRLGVSNSPLHF.

CDR3 nucleotide sequence: TGTGCCAGCAGTAGCGGACAGGATGAGGTAGAGACCCAGTACTTC. Amino acid sequence: CASSSGQDEVETQYF. The V call is TRBV6-6, the J call TRBJ2-5; the match to TRBD1 covers 7 bases. V lost 5 bases, J lost 4 bases, and 10 bases stayed unmatched. This CDR3 contains 15 residues. Germline loops: CDR1 MNHNY, CDR2 SVGAGI (reference sequence).

The gene calls are TRBV4-2 and TRBJ2-1; TRBD2 aligns across 11 bases. The CDR3 runs 15 residues. V shed 3 bases and J 6 bases; nucleotides not matched to a gene: 4. Germline V gene sequence: CDR1 LGHNA, CDR2 YNFKEQ. The CDR3 protein is CASSQRLAGSNEQFF. CDR3 DNA: TGTGCCAGCAGCCAGAGACTAGCGGGGAGCAATGAGCAGTTCTTC.

V gene TRBV4-1 combines with J gene TRBJ1-5; possibly TRBD1 for D (5 bases). V shed 1 base and J shed 4 bases, with 11 bases lying between them. The CDR3 spans 15 residues. Germline V gives CDR1 MGHRA, CDR2 YSYEKL. For the CDR3, the DNA is TGCGCCAGCAGCCAAGCACTGGGACGGAATCAGCCCCAGCATTTT. Its protein product is CASSQALGRNQPQHF.